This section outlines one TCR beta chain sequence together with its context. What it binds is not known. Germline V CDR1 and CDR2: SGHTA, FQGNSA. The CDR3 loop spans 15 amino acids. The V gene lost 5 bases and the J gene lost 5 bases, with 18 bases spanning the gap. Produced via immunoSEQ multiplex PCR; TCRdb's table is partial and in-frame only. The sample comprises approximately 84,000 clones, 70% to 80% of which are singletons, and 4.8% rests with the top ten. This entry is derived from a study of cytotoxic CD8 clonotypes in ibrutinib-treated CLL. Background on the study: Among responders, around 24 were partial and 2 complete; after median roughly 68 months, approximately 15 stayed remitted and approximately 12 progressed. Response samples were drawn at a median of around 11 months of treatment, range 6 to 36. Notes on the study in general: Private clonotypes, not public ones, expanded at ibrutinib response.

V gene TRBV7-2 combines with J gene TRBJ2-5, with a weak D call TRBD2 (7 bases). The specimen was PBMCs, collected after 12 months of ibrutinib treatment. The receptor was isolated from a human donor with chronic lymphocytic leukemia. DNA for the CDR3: TGTGCCAGCAGCAGACCACCGGGGGGCGGGGAGACCCAGTACTTC. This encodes CASSRPPGGGETQYF.